This T cell receptor beta chain originates from a study of CD8+CD57+ T cells in acquired aplastic anemia. About the study: Sorted CD4+ and CD8+ cell DNA averaged about 3 ug. Healthy donors yielded some 11 million CD4+ cell reads on average. Findings of the study overall: Patients versus controls showed no significant CD8+ Simpson's diversity difference. The number of CD8+ CDR3 sequences shared by patients and controls was approximately 28.

The germline V gene encodes CDR1 SGHTA and CDR2 FQGTGA. The CDR3 has 11 amino acids, counting both end residues. This clonotype was observed once. The antigen remains undetermined. Here the CDR3 omits its conserved ending phenylalanine or tryptophan, so a read error is the likely source. Because the CDR3's place on the DNA is in doubt, the DNA is left out and the CDR3 is given as listed by TCRdb. TCR beta VDJ and CDR3 were profiled, and genomic DNA was the template. TCRdb recomputed calls from the reads with MiXCR, one row per CDR3 protein. Of some 200,000 distinct CDR3 sequences listed, about 59% are singletons.

The source material was sorted CD4+, CD8+, or CD8+CD57+ T cells (not recorded which) from PBMCs. The V and J genes are TRBV7-3 and TRBJ2-2; TRBD2, the table's D call, was not compared with the DNA. This TCR came from a human donor in good health. CDR3 in amino acids: CASSPHGTRFY.